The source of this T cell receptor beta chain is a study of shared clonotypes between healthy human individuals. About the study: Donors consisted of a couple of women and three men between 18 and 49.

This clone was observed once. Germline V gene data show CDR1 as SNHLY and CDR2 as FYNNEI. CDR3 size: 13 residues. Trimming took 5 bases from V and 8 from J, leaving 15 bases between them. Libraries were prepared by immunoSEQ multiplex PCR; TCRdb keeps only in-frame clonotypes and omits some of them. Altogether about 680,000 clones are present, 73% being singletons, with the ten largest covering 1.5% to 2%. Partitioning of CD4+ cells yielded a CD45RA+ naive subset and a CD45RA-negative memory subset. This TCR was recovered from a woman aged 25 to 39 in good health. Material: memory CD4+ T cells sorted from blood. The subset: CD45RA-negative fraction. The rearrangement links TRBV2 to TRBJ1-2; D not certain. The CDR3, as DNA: TGTGCCAGCAGTCAGAGTTCGTGGGAGGGCTACACCTTC. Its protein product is CASSQSSWEGYTF.